This TCR beta chain was retrieved from a study of blood T cell repertoires in COVID-19. Germline CDR1 reads SNHLY; CDR2 reads FYNNEI. The V end was cut by 3 bases, the J end by 8 bases, with 14 bases between. This CDR3 comprises 14 residues. Using immunoSEQ multiplex PCR, the repertoire was profiled, and TCRdb retains in-frame clones only, with some absent. The sample holds 200,000 to 250,000 clones, about 86% seen once. Participant-given clinical history determined each cohort assignment. The receptor was derived from a woman in her 50s with acute COVID-19. Sample: PBMCs or T cells enriched from blood (not recorded which). This rearrangement joins TRBV2 to TRBJ2-1; TRBD2 might be the D (6 bases). This CDR3 reads CASSDLATYDEQFF. CDR3 in DNA: TGTGCCAGCAGTGACCTAGCGACATACGATGAGCAGTTCTTC.